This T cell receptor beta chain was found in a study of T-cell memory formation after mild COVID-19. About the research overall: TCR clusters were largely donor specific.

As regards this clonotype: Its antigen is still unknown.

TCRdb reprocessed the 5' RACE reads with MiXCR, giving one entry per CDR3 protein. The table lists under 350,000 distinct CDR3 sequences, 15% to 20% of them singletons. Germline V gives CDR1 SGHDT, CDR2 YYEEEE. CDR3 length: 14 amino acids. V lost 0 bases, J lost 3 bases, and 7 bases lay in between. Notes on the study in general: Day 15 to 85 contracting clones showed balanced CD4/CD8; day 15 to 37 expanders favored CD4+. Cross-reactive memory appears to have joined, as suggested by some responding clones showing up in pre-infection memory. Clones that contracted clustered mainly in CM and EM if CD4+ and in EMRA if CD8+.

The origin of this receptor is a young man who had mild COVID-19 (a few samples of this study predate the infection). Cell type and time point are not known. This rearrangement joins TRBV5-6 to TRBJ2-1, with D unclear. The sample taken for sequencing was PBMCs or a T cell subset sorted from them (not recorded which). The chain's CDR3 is CASSLDVGYNEQFF. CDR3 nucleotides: TGTGCCAGCAGCTTGGATGTGGGCTACAATGAGCAGTTCTTC.